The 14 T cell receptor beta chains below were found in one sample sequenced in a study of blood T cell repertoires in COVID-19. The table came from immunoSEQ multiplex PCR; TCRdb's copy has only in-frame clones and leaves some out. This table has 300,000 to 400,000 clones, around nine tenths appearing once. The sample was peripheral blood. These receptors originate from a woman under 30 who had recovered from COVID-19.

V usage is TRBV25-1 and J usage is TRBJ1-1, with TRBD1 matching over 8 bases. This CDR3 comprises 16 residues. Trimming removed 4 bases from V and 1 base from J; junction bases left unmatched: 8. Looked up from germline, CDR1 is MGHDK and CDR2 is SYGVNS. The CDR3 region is CASSVGRGPSNTEAFF. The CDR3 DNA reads TGTGCCAGCAGTGTGGGCAGGGGGCCTTCGAACACTGAAGCTTTCTTT.

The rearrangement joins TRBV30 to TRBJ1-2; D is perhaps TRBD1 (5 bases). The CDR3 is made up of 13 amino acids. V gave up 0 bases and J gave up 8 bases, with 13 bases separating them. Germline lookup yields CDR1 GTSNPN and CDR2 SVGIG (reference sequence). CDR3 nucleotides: TGTGCCTGGAGTGTAGGAGGGGTCATAGGCTACACCTTC. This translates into CAWSVGGVIGYTF. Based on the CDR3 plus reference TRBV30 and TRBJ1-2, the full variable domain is SQTIHQWPATLVQPVGSPLSLECTVEGTSNPNLYWYRQAAGRGLQLLFYSVGIGQISSEVPQNLSASRPQDRQFILSSKKLLLSDSGFYLCAWSVGGVIGYTFGSGTRLTVV.

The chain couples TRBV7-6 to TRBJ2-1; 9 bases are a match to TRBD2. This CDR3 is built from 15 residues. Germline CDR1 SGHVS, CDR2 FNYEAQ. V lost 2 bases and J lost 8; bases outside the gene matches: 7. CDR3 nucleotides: TGTGCCAGCAGCTTATCGGTAGCGGGAGAGGATGAGCAGTTCTTC. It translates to CASSLSVAGEDEQFF.

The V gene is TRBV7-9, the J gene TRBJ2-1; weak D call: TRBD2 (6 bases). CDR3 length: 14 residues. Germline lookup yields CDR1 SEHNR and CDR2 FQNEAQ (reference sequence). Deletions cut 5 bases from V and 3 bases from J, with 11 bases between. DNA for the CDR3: TGTGCCAGCAGCGATCCGGGACTCTACAATGAGCAGTTCTTC. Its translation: CASSDPGLYNEQFF.

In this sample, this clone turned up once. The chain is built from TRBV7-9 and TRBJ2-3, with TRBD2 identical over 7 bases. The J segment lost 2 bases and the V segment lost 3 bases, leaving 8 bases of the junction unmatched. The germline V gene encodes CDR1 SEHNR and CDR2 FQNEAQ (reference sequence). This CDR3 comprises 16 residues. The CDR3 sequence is CASSFVEAGITDTQYF. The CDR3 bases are TGTGCCAGCAGCTTTGTAGAAGCGGGGATCACAGATACGCAGTATTTT. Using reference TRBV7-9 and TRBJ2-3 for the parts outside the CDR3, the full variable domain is DTGVSQNPRHKITKRGQNVTFRCDPISEHNRLYWYRQTLGQGPEFLTYFQNEAQLEKSRLLSDRFSAERPKGSFSTLEIQRTEQGDSAMYLCASSFVEAGITDTQYFGPGTRLTVL.

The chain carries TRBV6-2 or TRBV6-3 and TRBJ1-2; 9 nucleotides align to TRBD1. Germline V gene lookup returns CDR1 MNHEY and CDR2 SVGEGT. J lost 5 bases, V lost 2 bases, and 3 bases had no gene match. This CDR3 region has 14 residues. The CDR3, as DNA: TGTGCCAGCAGTTACGAGGACAGGGGATATGGCTACACCTTC. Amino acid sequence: CASSYEDRGYGYTF.

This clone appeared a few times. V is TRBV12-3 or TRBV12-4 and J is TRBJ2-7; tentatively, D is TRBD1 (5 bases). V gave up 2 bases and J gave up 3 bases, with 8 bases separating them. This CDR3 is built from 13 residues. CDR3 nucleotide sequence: TGTGCCAGCAGTTTAAGGGGTTTCTACGAGCAGTACGTC. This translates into CASSLRGFYEQYV.

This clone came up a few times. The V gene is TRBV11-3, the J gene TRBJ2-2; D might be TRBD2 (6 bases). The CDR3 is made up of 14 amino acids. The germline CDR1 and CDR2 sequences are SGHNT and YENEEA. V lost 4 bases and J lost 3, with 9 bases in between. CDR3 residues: CASSWASDTGELFF. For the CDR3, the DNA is TGTGCCAGCAGCTGGGCTAGCGACACCGGGGAGCTGTTTTTT. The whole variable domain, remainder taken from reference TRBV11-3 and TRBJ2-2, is EAGVVQSPRYKIIEKKQPVAFWCNPISGHNTLYWYLQNLGQGPELLIRYENEEAVDDSQLPKDRFSAERLKGVDSTLKIQPAELGDSAVYLCASSWASDTGELFFGEGSRLTVL.

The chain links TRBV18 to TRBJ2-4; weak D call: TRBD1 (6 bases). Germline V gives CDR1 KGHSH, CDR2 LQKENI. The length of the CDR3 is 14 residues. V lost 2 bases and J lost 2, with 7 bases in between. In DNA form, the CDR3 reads TGTGCCAGCTCACCAAGGGGGTCCAAAAACATTCAGTACTTC. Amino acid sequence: CASSPRGSKNIQYF.

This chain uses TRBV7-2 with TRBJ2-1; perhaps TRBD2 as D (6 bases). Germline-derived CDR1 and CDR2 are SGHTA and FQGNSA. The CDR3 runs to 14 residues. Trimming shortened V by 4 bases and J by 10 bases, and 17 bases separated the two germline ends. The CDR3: CASSSKGLFPEQFF. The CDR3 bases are TGTGCCAGCAGCTCCAAGGGACTTTTCCCGGAGCAGTTCTTC.

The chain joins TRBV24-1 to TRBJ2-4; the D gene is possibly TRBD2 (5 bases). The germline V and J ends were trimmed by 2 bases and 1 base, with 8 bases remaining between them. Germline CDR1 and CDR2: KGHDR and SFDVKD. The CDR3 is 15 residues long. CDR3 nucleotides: TGTGCCACCAGTGATTCCAGCGGTGCCAAAAACATTCAGTACTTC. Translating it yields CATSDSSGAKNIQYF.

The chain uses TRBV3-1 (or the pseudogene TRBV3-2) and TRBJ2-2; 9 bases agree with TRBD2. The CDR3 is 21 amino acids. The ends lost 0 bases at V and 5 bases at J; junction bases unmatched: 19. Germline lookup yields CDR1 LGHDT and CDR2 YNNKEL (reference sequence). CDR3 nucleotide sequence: TGTGCCAGCAGCCAAGATTTTTGCTCGGCGGGAGGGCCGTCGTGGACCGGGGAGCTGTTTTTT. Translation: CASSQDFCSAGGPSWTGELFF.

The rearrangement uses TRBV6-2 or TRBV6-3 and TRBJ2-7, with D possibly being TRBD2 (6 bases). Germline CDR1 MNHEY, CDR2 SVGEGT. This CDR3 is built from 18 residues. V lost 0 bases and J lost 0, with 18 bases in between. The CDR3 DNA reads TGTGCCAGCAGTTACTCCCCCACTAGCACCCATAGCTCCTACGAGCAGTACGTC. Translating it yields CASSYSPTSTHSSYEQYV.

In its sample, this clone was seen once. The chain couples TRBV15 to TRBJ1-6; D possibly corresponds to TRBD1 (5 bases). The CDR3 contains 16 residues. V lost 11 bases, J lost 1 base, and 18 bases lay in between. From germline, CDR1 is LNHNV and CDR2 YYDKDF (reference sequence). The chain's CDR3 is CAATQGDGSYNSPLHF. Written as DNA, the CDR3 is TGTGCCGCAACCCAGGGCGACGGATCCTATAATTCACCCCTCCACTTT.